This T cell receptor (beta chain) was captured by sequencing in a study of blood T cell repertoires in COVID-19. In the study overall: The study drew acute and convalescent COVID-19 samples from the United States, Italy and Spain. Sources were T cells, B-cell-depleted T cells, or PBMCs; the material itself was cDNA or gDNA.

The CDR3 is 14 residues long. V lost 2 bases and J lost 1, with 8 bases in between. Per germline, CDR1 MNHNS and CDR2 SASEGT. Original processing notes: Reference gene primer amplification yielded estimated nucleated cell counts. Assay: immunoSEQ multiplex PCR; the TCRdb copy retains only in-frame clones and omits some. The DNA gave D and trimming, while V, J and clone size come from that table. The profile shows 210,000 or so clones, roughly 90% of them singletons. The sequence derives from a woman in her thirties or forties with acute or convalescent COVID-19. The sample taken for sequencing was peripheral blood. The chain uses TRBV6-1 and TRBJ1-1; D gene uncertain. The CDR3 here is CASSERLSNTEAFF. The DNA of the CDR3 is TGTGCCAGCAGTGAAAGACTGTCGAACACTGAAGCTTTCTTT.